The 7 T cell receptor beta chains below all came from one sample that was sequenced in a study of blood T cell repertoires in COVID-19. Sequenced by immunoSEQ multiplex PCR; TCRdb stores in-frame clones only, minus some. The sample carries around 200,000 clones, 84% recorded once. Sequenced material: PBMCs or T cells enriched from blood (not recorded which). The receptor source for this set is a woman between 25 and 40 years old who had recovered from COVID-19.

This clone was seen a few times. The genes are TRBV28 and TRBJ1-5; 7 nucleotides agree with TRBD1. V shed 4 bases, J shed 6 bases, and the junction held 9 bases outside the gene matches. Germline V gene lookup returns CDR1 MDHEN and CDR2 SYDVKM. The CDR3 is 15 amino acids. As DNA, the CDR3 is TGTGCCAGCAGTTCAACCAGGGGGGTGGGTCAGCCCCAGCATTTT. Translating it yields CASSSTRGVGQPQHF.

This rearrangement joins TRBV7-8 to TRBJ1-3; a possible D gene is TRBD1 (6 bases). CDR1 is SGHVS, CDR2 FQNEAQ, per germline. V lost 5 bases and J lost 2, with 13 bases in between. The CDR3 consists of 15 residues. In nucleotides, the CDR3 is TGTGCCAGCAGCCGAGATGGGGGCACTGGAAACACCATATATTTT. Its translation: CASSRDGGTGNTIYF.

This rearrangement joins TRBV7-9 to TRBJ2-1; 9 positions match TRBD1. CDR1 and CDR2 (germline): SEHNR, FQNEAQ (reference sequence). The CDR3 runs 16 residues. V was clipped by 1 base and J by 5 bases; unmatched bases: 6. CDR3 sequence (DNA): TGTGCCAGCAGCTTAGGATACCGGGACAGGGACAATGAGCAGTTCTTC. Its translation: CASSLGYRDRDNEQFF. Full variable domain (remainder filled in from reference TRBV7-9 and TRBJ2-1): DTGVSQNPRHKITKRGQNVTFRCDPISEHNRLYWYRQTLGQGPEFLTYFQNEAQLEKSRLLSDRFSAERPKGSFSTLEIQRTEQGDSAMYLCASSLGYRDRDNEQFFGPGTRLTVL.

The chain links TRBV7-2 to TRBJ1-3; perhaps TRBD1 as D (6 bases). CDR3 size: 13 residues. Germline CDR1 SGHTA, CDR2 FQGNSA. Trimming took 3 bases from V and 4 from J, leaving 7 bases between them. This chain's CDR3 is CASSFDRGNTIYF. CDR3 DNA sequence: TGTGCCAGCAGCTTTGACAGGGGAAACACCATATATTTT.

The chain is built from TRBV18 and TRBJ2-6; 7 positions match TRBD1. The germline V gene encodes CDR1 KGHSH and CDR2 LQKENI. With V trimmed by 5 bases and J by 0 bases, 10 bases remained unmatched. The CDR3 sequence is 18 residues long. The CDR3 protein is CASSNSPGGRSGANVLTF. DNA for the CDR3: TGTGCCAGCTCAAACTCCCCAGGGGGACGCTCTGGGGCCAACGTCCTGACTTTC.

This clone was detected only once. The chain combines TRBV10-3 with TRBJ2-5; D call uncertain. Germline values: CDR1 ENHRY, CDR2 SYGVKD. This CDR3 is 15 amino acids long. Trimming stripped 4 bases from V and 1 base from J, with 13 bases between. The CDR3 loop is CAISVVRQAQETQYF. In nucleotides, the CDR3 is TGTGCCATCAGTGTCGTTCGGCAGGCCCAAGAGACCCAGTACTTC.

This chain links TRBV2 with TRBJ2-7, with D tentatively TRBD2 (7 bases). V was pared by 6 bases and J by 3 bases, with 18 bases between. CDR3 size: 15 residues. Germline CDR1 SNHLY, CDR2 FYNNEI. The CDR3 spells CASRISGRGLYEQYF. The CDR3 region has the DNA TGTGCCAGCAGAATCAGTGGGCGGGGGCTCTACGAGCAGTACTTC.